These 18 T cell receptor beta chains were sequenced from one sample in a study of blood T cell repertoires in COVID-19. Profiling relied on immunoSEQ multiplex PCR, and the TCRdb table lists in-frame clones only, not all of them. The repertoire consists of tens of thousands of clones, with about 90% occurring once and the leading ten covering 0.95% to 1.3%. Material: peripheral blood. The receptors stem from a woman in her fifties or sixties in a cohort sampled during active COVID-19.

The rearrangement joins TRBV5-4 to TRBJ1-5; a weak D match, TRBD1 (5 bases). V was clipped by 4 bases and J by 4 bases, with 15 bases between them. CDR1 SGHNT and CDR2 YYREEE come from the germline V gene (reference sequence). This CDR3 is built from 15 residues. The CDR3 loop is CASSTVDRDNQPQHF. Written as DNA, the CDR3 is TGTGCCAGCAGCACTGTCGACAGAGATAATCAGCCCCAGCATTTT. The full variable domain, in which reference TRBV5-4 and TRBJ1-5 provide the parts outside the CDR3, is ETGVTQSPTHLIKTRGQQVTLRCSSQSGHNTVSWYQQALGQGPQFIFQYYREEENGRGNFPPRFSGLQFPNYSSELNVNALELDDSALYLCASSTVDRDNQPQHFGDGTRLSIL.

This chain uses TRBV6-2 or TRBV6-3 with TRBJ2-3; D ambiguous. Germline values: CDR1 MNHEY, CDR2 SVGEGT. Between the trimmed V and J ends, which lost 6 bases and 7 bases, there was a span of 8 bases. The length of the CDR3 is 11 residues. The CDR3 region has the DNA TGTGCCAGCAGCTCCCTAAATACGCAGTATTTT. Its protein product is CASSSLNTQYF.

This clone was picked up one time. The chain couples TRBV19 to TRBJ2-5; no clear D. V lost 0 bases, J lost 3 bases, and 5 bases lay in between. The CDR3 is made up of 13 amino acids. CDR1 and CDR2 (germline): LNHDA, SQIVND (reference sequence). CDR3 sequence reads: CASSIDTEETQYF. CDR3 coding DNA: TGTGCCAGTAGTATAGATACGGAAGAGACCCAGTACTTC.

The rearrangement uses TRBV21-1 and TRBJ2-1; the table names TRBD2, a call not compared with the DNA. TRBV21-1 is a recognized pseudogene. This CDR3 contains 18 residues. As DNA, the CDR3 is TGTGCCAGCAGCAAAGCACTAACCCAAGCGGGAGGCGTGAATGAGCAGTTCTTC. Translating it yields CASSKALTQAGGVNEQFF.

This chain connects TRBV11-2 to TRBJ2-3, with a tentative D call TRBD1 (5 bases). Per germline, CDR1 SGHAT and CDR2 FQNNGV. CDR3 length: 16 residues. Trimming took 5 bases from V and 5 from J, leaving 20 bases between them. The CDR3 protein is CASSVLSSRQGDTQYF. The CDR3 coding sequence is TGTGCCAGCAGCGTCCTTAGCAGCCGGCAGGGAGATACGCAGTATTTT.

This clone was recorded once. The chain uses TRBV2 and TRBJ2-3, with D hard to call. Between the trimmed V and J ends, which lost 11 bases and 5 bases, there was a span of 17 bases. The CDR3 is 13 amino acids. CDR1 and CDR2 (germline): SNHLY, FYNNEI. CDR3 sequence: CAGDSSRGDTQYF. The CDR3 region has the DNA TGTGCCGGTGACTCTTCGCGCGGAGATACGCAGTATTTT. Full variable domain (outside the CDR3, taken from reference TRBV2 and TRBJ2-3): EPEVTQTPSHQVTQMGQEVILRCVPISNHLYFYWYRQILGQKVEFLVSFYNNEISEKSEIFDDQFSVERPDGSNFTLKIRSTKLEDSAMYFCAGDSSRGDTQYFGPGTRLTVL.

The count of this clone is one. The chain employs TRBV2 and TRBJ2-5, with D maybe TRBD1 (6 bases). The CDR3 spans 15 residues. Germline V gene data show CDR1 as SNHLY and CDR2 as FYNNEI. With 1 base removed from V and 5 bases from J, the gap between germline ends came to 14 bases. For the CDR3, the DNA is TGTGCCAGCAGTGAAGGGGGACACCTCACGGAGACCCAGTACTTC. It is translated as CASSEGGHLTETQYF.

The CDR3 spells CASSLELGAYNEQFF. The CDR3 DNA is TGTGCCAGCAGCTTAGAATTAGGAGCCTACAATGAGCAGTTCTTC. This chain uses TRBV7-2 with TRBJ2-1, with D uncertain. In germline, CDR1 is SGHTA, CDR2 FQGNSA. The CDR3 spans 15 residues. V was cut by 1 base and J by 2 bases, with 9 bases left in between.

The chain employs TRBV9 and TRBJ2-3; TRBD2 is a possible D gene (5 bases). This CDR3 spans 15 amino acids. Per the germline V gene, CDR1 is SGDLS and CDR2 is YYNGEE. Trimming pared 0 bases from V and 0 bases from J, leaving 8 bases between. The CDR3 DNA follows: TGTGCCAGCAGCGTAGGGGCTAGCAGCACAGATACGCAGTATTTT. Its translation: CASSVGASSTDTQYF.

The chain employs TRBV18 and TRBJ1-1; D may be TRBD1 (6 bases). This CDR3 is 14 amino acids long. The V end lost 1 base, the J end lost 2 bases, and 8 bases lay between the germline ends. Looked up from germline, CDR1 is KGHSH and CDR2 is LQKENI. The CDR3 DNA follows: TGTGCCAGCTCACCACAACAGGGAAACACTGAAGCTTTCTTT. Translating it yields CASSPQQGNTEAFF. The full variable domain, its missing parts supplied by reference TRBV18 and TRBJ1-1, is NAGVMQNPRHLVRRRGQEARLRCSPMKGHSHVYWYRQLPEEGLKFMVYLQKENIIDESGMPKERFSAEFPKEGPSILRIQQVVRGDSAAYFCASSPQQGNTEAFFGQGTRLTVV.

This chain uses TRBV5-4 with TRBJ2-1, with 14 positions matching TRBD2. Germline-derived CDR1 and CDR2 are SGHNT and YYREEE (reference sequence). Trimming removed 6 bases from V and 2 bases from J; junction bases left unmatched: 7. The CDR3 has 17 residues. The CDR3 region is CASTEGLAGVTYNEQFF. The CDR3 DNA reads as TGTGCCAGCACTGAGGGACTAGCGGGAGTCACCTACAATGAGCAGTTCTTC.

This clone was recorded only once. The CDR3 reads CATSDLDIGREGYTQYF. The CDR3 DNA is TGTGCCACCAGTGATTTAGATATTGGGCGGGAGGGCTATACGCAGTATTTT. V is TRBV24-1 and J is TRBJ2-3, with 9 nucleotides matching TRBD2. CDR1 is KGHDR and CDR2 is SFDVKD in the germline V gene. Trimming cost V 1 base and J 7 bases; bases outside gene matches: 11. This CDR3 is 17 amino acids long.

The chain joins TRBV2 to TRBJ2-5; D ambiguous. Per the germline V gene, CDR1 is SNHLY and CDR2 is FYNNEI. CDR3 size: 17 residues. V lost 5 bases, J lost 4 bases, and 23 bases lay in between. The CDR3 bases are TGTGCCAGCAGTCCCCGGGTAGCCGGCCCGGGTGTAGAGACCCAGTACTTC. Translated: CASSPRVAGPGVETQYF. Full variable domain (missing parts from reference TRBV2 and TRBJ2-5): EPEVTQTPSHQVTQMGQEVILRCVPISNHLYFYWYRQILGQKVEFLVSFYNNEISEKSEIFDDQFSVERPDGSNFTLKIRSTKLEDSAMYFCASSPRVAGPGVETQYFGPGTRLLVL.

This clone has just one count. The chain links TRBV24-1 to TRBJ2-7; 8 bases match TRBD1. The CDR3 is 15 amino acids. The ends lost 3 bases at V and 2 bases at J; junction bases unmatched: 5. Germline-derived CDR1 and CDR2 are KGHDR and SFDVKD. The CDR3 reads CATSDRTGRPYEQYF. CDR3 DNA: TGTGCCACCAGTGATCGGACAGGGCGTCCCTACGAGCAGTACTTC.

The J gene is TRBJ2-1, the V gene TRBV2, with 9 nucleotides matching TRBD2. Trimming took 0 bases from V and 4 from J; bases not matched to a gene: 4. This CDR3 spans 16 amino acids. Germline CDR1 is SNHLY and CDR2 is FYNNEI. CDR3 DNA: TGTGCCAGCAGTGAAGCAGTGACTAGCGGTTACAATGAGCAGTTCTTC. It codes for CASSEAVTSGYNEQFF.

This chain links TRBV2 with TRBJ1-5; 11 bases line up with TRBD1. The V and J ends lost 6 bases and 9 bases, in that order; junction bases with no gene match: 13. This CDR3 spans 16 amino acids. Germline CDR1 is SNHLY and CDR2 is FYNNEI. Here the CDR3 DNA reads TGTGCCAGCAGGTCTGGGACAGGGGGACCCGGGGGGCCCCAGCATTTT. The encoded protein is CASRSGTGGPGGPQHF.

The V call is TRBV28, the J call TRBJ1-1; a possible D gene is TRBD1 (6 bases). The V gene lost 4 bases and the J gene lost 0 bases, with 18 bases spanning the gap. Germline V gene data show CDR1 as MDHEN and CDR2 as SYDVKM. The CDR3 contains 17 residues. The CDR3 spells CASSSSPSQGMNTEAFF. CDR3 nucleotides: TGTGCCAGCAGTTCCTCCCCCTCACAGGGCATGAACACTGAAGCTTTCTTT.

The rearrangement uses TRBV3-1 (or the pseudogene TRBV3-2) and TRBJ1-2; 8 bases align to TRBD1. The CDR3 runs 17 residues. Trimming at V came to 1 base and at J to 8 bases, leaving 15 bases not matched to a gene. Per germline, CDR1 LGHDT and CDR2 YNNKEL (reference sequence). For the CDR3, the DNA is TGTGCCAGCAGCCAAGTTAATAATCCGGGACAGGTCAGGGGCTACACCTTC. Translating gives CASSQVNNPGQVRGYTF.